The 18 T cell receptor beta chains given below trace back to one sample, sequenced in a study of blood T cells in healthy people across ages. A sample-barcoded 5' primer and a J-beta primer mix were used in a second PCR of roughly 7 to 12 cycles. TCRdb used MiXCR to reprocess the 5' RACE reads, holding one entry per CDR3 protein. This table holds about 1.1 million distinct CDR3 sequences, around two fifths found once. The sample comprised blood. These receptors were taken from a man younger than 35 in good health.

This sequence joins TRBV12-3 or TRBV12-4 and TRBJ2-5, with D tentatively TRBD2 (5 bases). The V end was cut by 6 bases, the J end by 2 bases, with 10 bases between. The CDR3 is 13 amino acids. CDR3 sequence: CASRRAVQETQYF. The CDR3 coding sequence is TGTGCCAGCAGGAGGGCGGTACAAGAGACCCAGTACTTC.

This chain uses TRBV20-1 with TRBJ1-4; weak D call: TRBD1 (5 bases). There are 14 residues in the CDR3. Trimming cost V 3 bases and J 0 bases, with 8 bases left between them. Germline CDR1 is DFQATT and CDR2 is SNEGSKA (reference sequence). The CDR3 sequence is CSARRGATNEKLFF. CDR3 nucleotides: TGCAGTGCTAGGAGGGGCGCAACTAATGAAAAACTGTTTTTT.

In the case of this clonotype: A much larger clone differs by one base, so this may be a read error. The CDR3 loop reads CTSNRPTGDTQYF. CDR3 bases: TGTACCAGCAACCGGCCGACGGGGGATACGCAGTATTTT. The chain has TRBV12-3 or TRBV12-4 and TRBJ2-3, with D tentatively TRBD2 (5 bases). The CDR3 covers 13 residues.

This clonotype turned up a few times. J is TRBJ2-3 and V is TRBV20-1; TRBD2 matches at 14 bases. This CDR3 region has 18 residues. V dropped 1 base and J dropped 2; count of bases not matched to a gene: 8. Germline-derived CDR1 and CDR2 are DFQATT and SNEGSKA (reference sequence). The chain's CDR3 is CSARGPGTSGGPTDTQYF. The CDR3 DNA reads TGCAGTGCTAGAGGCCCCGGGACTAGCGGGGGCCCCACAGATACGCAGTATTTT.

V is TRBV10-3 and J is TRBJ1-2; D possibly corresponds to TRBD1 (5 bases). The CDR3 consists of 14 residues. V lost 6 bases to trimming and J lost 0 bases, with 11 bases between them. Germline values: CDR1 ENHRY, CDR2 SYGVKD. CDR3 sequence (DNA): TGTGCCATCAGGTTTGACAGACCTAACTATGGCTACACCTTC. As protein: CAIRFDRPNYGYTF.

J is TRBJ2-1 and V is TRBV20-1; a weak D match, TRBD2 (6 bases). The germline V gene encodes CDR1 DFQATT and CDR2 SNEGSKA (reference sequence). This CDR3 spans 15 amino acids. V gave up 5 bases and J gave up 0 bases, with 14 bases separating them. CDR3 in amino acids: CSAPLAEHSYNEQFF. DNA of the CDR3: TGCAGTGCTCCTTTAGCGGAGCACTCCTACAATGAGCAGTTCTTC.

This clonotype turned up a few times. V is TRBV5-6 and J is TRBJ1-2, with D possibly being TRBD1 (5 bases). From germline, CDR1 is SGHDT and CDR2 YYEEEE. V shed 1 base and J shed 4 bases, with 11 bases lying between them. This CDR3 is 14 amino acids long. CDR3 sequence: CASSLWEGSYGYTF. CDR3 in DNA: TGTGCCAGCAGCTTGTGGGAGGGGTCCTATGGCTACACCTTC.

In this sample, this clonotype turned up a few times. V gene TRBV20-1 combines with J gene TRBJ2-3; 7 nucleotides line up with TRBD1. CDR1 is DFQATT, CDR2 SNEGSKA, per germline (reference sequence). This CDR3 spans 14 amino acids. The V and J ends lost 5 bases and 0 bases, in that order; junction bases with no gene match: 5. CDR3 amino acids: CSAGDSRSTDTQYF. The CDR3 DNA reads TGCAGTGCTGGGGACAGCAGAAGCACAGATACGCAGTATTTT.

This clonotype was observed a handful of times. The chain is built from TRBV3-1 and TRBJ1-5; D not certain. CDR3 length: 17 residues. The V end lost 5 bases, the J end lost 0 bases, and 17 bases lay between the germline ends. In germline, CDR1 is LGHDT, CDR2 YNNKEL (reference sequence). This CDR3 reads CASSTTAGSGSNQPQHF. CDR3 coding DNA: TGTGCCAGCAGCACAACAGCAGGATCCGGTAGCAATCAGCCCCAGCATTTT. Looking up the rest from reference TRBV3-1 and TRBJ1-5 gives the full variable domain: DTAVSQTPKYLVTQMGNDKSIKCEQNLGHDTMYWYKQDSKKFLKIMFSYNNKELIINETVPNRFSPKSPDKAHLNLHINSLELGDSAVYFCASSTTAGSGSNQPQHFGDGTRLSIL.

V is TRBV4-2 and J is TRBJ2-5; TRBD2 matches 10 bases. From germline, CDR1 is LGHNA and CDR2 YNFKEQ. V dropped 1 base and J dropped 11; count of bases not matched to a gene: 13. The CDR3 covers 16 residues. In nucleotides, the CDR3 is TGTGCCAGCAGCCAAGGGCCTAGCGGGGGACCTAATGAGCAGTACTTC. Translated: CASSQGPSGGPNEQYF.

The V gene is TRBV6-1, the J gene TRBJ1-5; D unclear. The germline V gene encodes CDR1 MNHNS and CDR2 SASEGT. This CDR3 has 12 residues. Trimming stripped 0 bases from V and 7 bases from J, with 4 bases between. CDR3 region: CASSEALQPQHF. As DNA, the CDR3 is TGTGCCAGCAGTGAAGCGCTCCAGCCCCAGCATTTT.

The CDR3 bases are TGCAGTGCCCGCACGGTTGATACGCAGTATTTT. Encoded protein: CSARTVDTQYF. This chain connects TRBV20-1 to TRBJ2-3; D gene ambiguous. The CDR3 is 11 amino acids. The germline gives CDR1 DFQATT, CDR2 SNEGSKA (reference sequence). V dropped 6 bases and J dropped 6 bases, with 10 bases sitting between them.

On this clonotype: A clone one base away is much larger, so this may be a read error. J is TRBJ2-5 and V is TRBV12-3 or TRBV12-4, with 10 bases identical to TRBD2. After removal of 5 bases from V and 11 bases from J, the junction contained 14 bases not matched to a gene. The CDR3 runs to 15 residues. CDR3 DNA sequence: TGTGCCAGCAGTCCCAGCGGGGGGGCGGGTAATGAGCAGTACTTC. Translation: CASSPSGGAGNEQYF.

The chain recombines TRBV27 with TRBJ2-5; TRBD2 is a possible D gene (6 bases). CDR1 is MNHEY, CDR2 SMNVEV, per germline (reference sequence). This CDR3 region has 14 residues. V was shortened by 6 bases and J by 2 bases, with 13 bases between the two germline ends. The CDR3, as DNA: TGTGCCAGCAGCCATAGCGGTCGTCAAGAGACCCAGTACTTC. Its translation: CASSHSGRQETQYF.

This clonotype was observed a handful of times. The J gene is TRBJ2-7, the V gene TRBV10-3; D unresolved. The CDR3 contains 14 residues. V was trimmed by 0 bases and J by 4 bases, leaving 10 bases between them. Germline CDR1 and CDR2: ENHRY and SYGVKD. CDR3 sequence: CAISESTARYEQYF. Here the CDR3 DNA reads TGTGCCATCAGTGAGTCGACGGCGAGGTACGAGCAGTACTTC.

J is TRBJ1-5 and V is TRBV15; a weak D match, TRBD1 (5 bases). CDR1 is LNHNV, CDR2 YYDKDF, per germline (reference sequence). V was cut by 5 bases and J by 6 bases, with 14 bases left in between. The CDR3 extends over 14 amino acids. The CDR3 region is CATSALKGTQPQHF. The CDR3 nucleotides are TGTGCCACCAGCGCCCTCAAAGGGACTCAGCCCCAGCATTTT.

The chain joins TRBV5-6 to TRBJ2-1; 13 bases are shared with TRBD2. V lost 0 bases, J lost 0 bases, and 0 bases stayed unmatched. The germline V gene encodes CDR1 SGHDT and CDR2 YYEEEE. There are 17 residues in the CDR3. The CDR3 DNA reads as TGTGCCAGCAGCTTGGGACTAGCGGGGGGCTCCTACAATGAGCAGTTCTTC. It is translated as CASSLGLAGGSYNEQFF.

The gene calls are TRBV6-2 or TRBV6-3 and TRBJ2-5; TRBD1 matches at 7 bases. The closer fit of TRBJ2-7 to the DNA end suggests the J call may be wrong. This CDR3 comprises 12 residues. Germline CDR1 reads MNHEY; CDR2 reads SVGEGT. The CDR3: CASRDRDYEQYF. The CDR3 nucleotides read TGTGCCAGCAGAGACAGGGACTACGAGCAGTACTTC.